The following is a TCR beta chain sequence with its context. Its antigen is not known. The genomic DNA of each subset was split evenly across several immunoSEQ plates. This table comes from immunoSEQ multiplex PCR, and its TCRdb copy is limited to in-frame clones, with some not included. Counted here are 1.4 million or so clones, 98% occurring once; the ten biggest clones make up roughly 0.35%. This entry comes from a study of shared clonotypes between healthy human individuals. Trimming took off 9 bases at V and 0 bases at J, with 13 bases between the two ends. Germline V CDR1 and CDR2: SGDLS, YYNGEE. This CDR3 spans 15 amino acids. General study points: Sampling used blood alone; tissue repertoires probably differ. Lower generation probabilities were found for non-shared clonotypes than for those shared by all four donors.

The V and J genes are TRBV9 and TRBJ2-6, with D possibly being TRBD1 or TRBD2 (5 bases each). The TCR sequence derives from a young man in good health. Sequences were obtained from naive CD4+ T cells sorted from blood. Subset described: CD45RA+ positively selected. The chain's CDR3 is CATGLTGSGANVLTF. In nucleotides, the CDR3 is TGTGCCACCGGACTTACAGGCTCTGGGGCCAACGTCCTGACTTTC.